This T cell receptor (beta chain) was sequenced during a study of blood T cell repertoires in COVID-19. Individuals drawn from 24 US areas were about 18 to 95 years old. TCRdb keeps only in-frame clones here, not all; method: immunoSEQ multiplex PCR. The sample contains some 150,000 clones, roughly 85% of which appear only once. Germline CDR1 reads SGHNT; CDR2 reads YENEEA. Trimming cost V 1 base and J 3 bases, with 9 bases left between them. This CDR3 region has 14 residues. Sequencing was performed on PBMCs or T cells enriched from blood (not recorded which). The origin of this receptor is a man aged 50 or older who had recovered from COVID-19. V is TRBV11-3 and J is TRBJ2-5, with D maybe TRBD1 (5 bases). In DNA, the CDR3 is TGTGCCAGCAGCTTAGGCCCGACAGAAGAGACCCAGTACTTC. This translates into CASSLGPTEETQYF.